This T cell receptor (beta chain) was found in a study of cytomegalovirus exposure and HLA in healthy donors. Study outcomes and limitations: The productive fraction for most TCR beta V segments was about 90% or about 30% in an earlier analysis.

A few counts support this clone. Its cognate antigen is unknown. V lost 7 bases and J lost 2; bases outside the gene matches: 9. The CDR3 spans 17 residues. The germline gives CDR1 GTSNPN, CDR2 SVGIG (reference sequence). The PCR employed 60 Vbeta primers together with 13 Jbeta primers. Measured with immunoSEQ multiplex PCR; TCRdb has only the in-frame clones, and not every one. The repertoire holds roughly 190,000 clones, with roughly 70% as singletons. The J gene is TRBJ2-1, the V gene TRBV30; 15 bases map to TRBD2. Sequenced: PBMCs. The sequence derives from a young woman in good health and CMV-seronegative. For the CDR3, the DNA is TGTGCCTATACCGGGACTAGCGGGAGGAGGGCCTACAATGAGCAGTTCTTC. It is translated as CAYTGTSGRRAYNEQFF.